This TCR beta chain came from a study of CD8+CD57+ T cells in acquired aplastic anemia. CDR3 and TCR beta VDJ profiling relied on genomic DNA as the template. From the reads, TCRdb called clonotypes with MiXCR, one entry per CDR3 protein. The sample carries about 81,000 distinct CDR3 sequences, approximately 45% recorded once. The CDR3 is made up of 19 amino acids. Germline loops: CDR1 SQVTM, CDR2 ANQGSEA. The V end was cut by 4 bases, the J end by 0 bases, with 25 bases between. The study, taken as a whole, reports: Roughly 30 was the count of CD8+ CDR3 sequences that patients shared with controls.

This clonotype was seen ten or more times. Antigen: not known. The origin of this receptor is a human donor in good health, serving as a control. The chain couples TRBV29-1 to TRBJ1-5; tentatively, D is TRBD1 (6 bases). The material sequenced was sorted CD4+, CD8+, or CD8+CD57+ T cells (not recorded which) from PBMCs. In DNA form, the CDR3 reads TGCAGCGTTGGTGCGTTGGGAGCAGGGGCCTCTTATAGCAATCAGCCCCAGCATTTT. Amino acid sequence: CSVGALGAGASYSNQPQHF.